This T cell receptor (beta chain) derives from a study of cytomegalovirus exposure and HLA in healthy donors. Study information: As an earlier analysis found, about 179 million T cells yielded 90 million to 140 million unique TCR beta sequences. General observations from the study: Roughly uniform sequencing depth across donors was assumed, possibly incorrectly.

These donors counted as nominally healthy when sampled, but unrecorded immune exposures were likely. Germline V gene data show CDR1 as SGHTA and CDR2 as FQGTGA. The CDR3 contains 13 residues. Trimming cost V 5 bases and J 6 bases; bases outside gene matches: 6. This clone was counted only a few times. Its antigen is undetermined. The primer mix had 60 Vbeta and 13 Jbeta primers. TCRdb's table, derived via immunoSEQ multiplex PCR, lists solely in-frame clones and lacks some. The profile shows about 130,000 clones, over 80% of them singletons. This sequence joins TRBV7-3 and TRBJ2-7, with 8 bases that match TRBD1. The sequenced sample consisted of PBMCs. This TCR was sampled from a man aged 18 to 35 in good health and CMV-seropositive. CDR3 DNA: TGTGCCAGCAGCGTTGGACAGGGCGGCGAGCAGTACTTC. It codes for CASSVGQGGEQYF.